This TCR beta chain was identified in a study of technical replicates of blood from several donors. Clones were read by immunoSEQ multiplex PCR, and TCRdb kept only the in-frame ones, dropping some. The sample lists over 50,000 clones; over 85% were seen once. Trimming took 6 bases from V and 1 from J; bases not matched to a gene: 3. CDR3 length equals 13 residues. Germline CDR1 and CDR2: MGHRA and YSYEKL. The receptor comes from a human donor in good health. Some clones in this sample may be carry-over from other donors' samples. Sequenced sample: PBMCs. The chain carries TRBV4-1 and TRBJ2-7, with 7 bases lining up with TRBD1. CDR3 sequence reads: CASRGTASYEQYF. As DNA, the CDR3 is TGCGCCAGCAGAGGGACAGCATCCTACGAGCAGTACTTC.